This entry lists 26 T cell receptor beta chains sequenced from one sample in a study of long-term antiretroviral therapy in people with HIV (dated by TCRdb to 2022 to 2024). Sequencing of the TRB variable region was done with the immunoSEQ hsTCRB v3.0 assay at survey level resolution. The clones in this table, taken by TCRdb from immuneACCESS, are in-frame only. Not every clone is retained; where verified, under half of the shortfall comes from an unresolved V gene, and the cause of the rest is unknown. The sample table contains about 33,000 clones; only one count was recorded for roughly three quarters of them. Of the sample, over 7% falls within the top ten clones. This specimen was unsorted PBMCs, taken 3.1 years after starting antiretroviral therapy. The receptors were gathered from a woman aged 50 to 60 with HIV.

The chain carries TRBV5-1 and TRBJ2-3; D is ambiguous. Trimming shortened V by 0 bases and J by 4 bases, and 9 bases separated the two germline ends. This CDR3 has 14 amino acids. Per the germline V gene, CDR1 is SGHRS and CDR2 is YFSETQ. The CDR3 bases are TGCGCCAGCAGCTTGGAGGGCCGGGCAGATACGCAGTATTTT. Its protein is CASSLEGRADTQYF.

The rearrangement joins TRBV7-9 to TRBJ2-7; the D is unclear. There are 13 residues in the CDR3. Germline values: CDR1 SEHNR, CDR2 FQNEAQ (reference sequence). V gave up 4 bases and J gave up 5 bases, with 12 bases separating them. The CDR3 reads CASSSPWVDEQYV. The CDR3 DNA is TGTGCCAGCAGCTCCCCGTGGGTCGACGAGCAGTACGTC.

The rearrangement uses TRBV7-3 and TRBJ2-7; TRBD1 or TRBD2 may be the D gene (5 bases each). Germline assignment: CDR1 SGHTA and CDR2 FQGTGA. The CDR3 contains 14 residues. The ends were cut back, 4 bases at V and 6 bases at J, with 16 bases in the middle. This CDR3 is CASSSRDPKGEQYF. The CDR3 DNA reads as TGTGCCAGCAGCTCAAGGGACCCTAAGGGCGAGCAGTACTTC.

The chain is built from TRBV7-3 and TRBJ2-1; perhaps D is TRBD1 or TRBD2 (6 bases each). V shed 3 bases and J shed 9 bases, with 9 bases lying between them. CDR3 length: 12 amino acids. Looked up from germline, CDR1 is SGHTA and CDR2 is FQGTGA. For the CDR3, the DNA is TGTGCCAGCAGCTTGTGGGGGGCTGAGCAGTTCTTC. Its translation: CASSLWGAEQFF.

This clone was counted a few times. The chain links TRBV27 to TRBJ2-3, with 7 bases aligning to TRBD2. The junction had 5 bases not matched to a gene; V was cut back by 5 bases and J by 0 bases. This CDR3 is 15 amino acids long. The V gene's germline CDR1 is MNHEY and CDR2 SMNVEV (reference sequence). This CDR3 reads CASSIGTKSTDTQYF. The CDR3 DNA reads as TGTGCCAGCAGTATAGGGACTAAGAGCACAGATACGCAGTATTTT.

V gene TRBV5-1 combines with J gene TRBJ1-1, with 8 positions matching TRBD1. V shed 7 bases, J shed 0 bases, and the junction held 11 bases outside the gene matches. The germline V gene has CDR1 SGHRS and CDR2 YFSETQ. The CDR3 loop spans 16 amino acids. The CDR3 loop is CASRTGRKEVNTEAFF. The CDR3 DNA reads TGCGCCAGCCGGACAGGGAGGAAAGAGGTGAACACTGAAGCTTTCTTT.

This chain links TRBV11-2 with TRBJ2-7, with TRBD1 as a possible D gene (6 bases). Per germline, CDR1 SGHAT and CDR2 FQNNGV. The ends were cut back, 1 base at V and 6 bases at J, with 10 bases in the middle. CDR3 length: 13 amino acids. The CDR3 nucleotides are TGTGCCAGCAGCTTAGTGGCAGGGGCCGAGCAGTACGTC. This sequence encodes CASSLVAGAEQYV.

This clone appeared a single time. V usage is TRBV5-1 and J usage is TRBJ1-2; maybe TRBD1 (5 bases). Trimming pared 0 bases from V and 4 bases from J, leaving 10 bases between. Germline V gene data show CDR1 as SGHRS and CDR2 as YFSETQ. This CDR3 region has 14 residues. CDR3 nucleotide sequence: TGCGCCAGCAGCTTGGATTACAGGACCTATGGCTACACCTTC. It encodes CASSLDYRTYGYTF.

The gene calls are TRBV12-5 and TRBJ1-2, with D possibly TRBD1 on 6 matching bases. Germline CDR1 and CDR2: LGHNT and FRNRAP. The CDR3 is made up of 11 amino acids. Deletions cut 6 bases from V and 6 bases from J, with 8 bases between. In DNA form, the CDR3 reads TGTGCTAGTGGCCCAGGGGATGGCTACACCTTC. Amino acids: CASGPGDGYTF.

This clone was recorded once. DNA of the CDR3: TGCGCCAGCAGCGGACAGGGGGTTAGCACAGATACGCAGTATTTT. Translating it yields CASSGQGVSTDTQYF. V usage is TRBV5-1 and J usage is TRBJ2-3; 10 nucleotides match TRBD1. Germline CDR1 is SGHRS and CDR2 is YFSETQ. V was clipped by 4 bases and J by 0 bases; unmatched bases: 2. The CDR3 runs 15 residues.

CDR3 in amino acids: CASSYEGHFNSPLHF. CDR3 nucleotides: TGTGCCAGCAGTTACGAGGGACATTTTAATTCACCCCTCCACTTT. V is TRBV6-5 and J is TRBJ1-6, with D perhaps TRBD1 (6 bases). The CDR3 contains 15 residues. The germline V gene encodes CDR1 MNHEY and CDR2 SVGAGI. V lost 2 bases to trimming and J lost 6 bases, with 11 bases between them.

This chain uses TRBV30 with TRBJ1-6, with D perhaps TRBD1 (5 bases). In germline, CDR1 is GTSNPN, CDR2 SVGIG (reference sequence). V was shortened by 3 bases and J by 10 bases, with 16 bases between the two germline ends. The CDR3 totals 14 residues. The DNA for the CDR3 is TGTGCCTGGAGGGAAGCGCGGACAAACTCACCCCTCCACTTT. Its protein is CAWREARTNSPLHF. The full variable domain, rest sourced from reference TRBV30 and TRBJ1-6, is SQTIHQWPATLVQPVGSPLSLECTVEGTSNPNLYWYRQAAGRGLQLLFYSVGIGQISSEVPQNLSASRPQDRQFILSSKKLLLSDSGFYLCAWREARTNSPLHFGNGTRLTVT.

V and J are TRBV4-2 and TRBJ1-2, with 9 bases fitting TRBD1. With V trimmed by 1 base and J by 4 bases, 4 bases remained unmatched. The CDR3 sequence is 15 residues long. Germline lookup yields CDR1 LGHNA and CDR2 YNFKEQ. CDR3 residues: CASSQGTGGGYGYTF. Here the CDR3 DNA reads TGTGCCAGCAGCCAAGGCACAGGGGGCGGCTATGGCTACACCTTC.

The genes are TRBV27 and TRBJ2-7, with a weak D call TRBD2 (6 bases). Trimming pared 2 bases from V and 3 bases from J, leaving 11 bases between. The CDR3 loop spans 14 amino acids. CDR1 and CDR2 (germline): MNHEY, SMNVEV (reference sequence). CDR3 sequence (DNA): TGTGCCAGCAGTTTAGCGGGGCAAATCTACGAGCAGTACGTC. Translated: CASSLAGQIYEQYV.

The rearrangement links TRBV27 to TRBJ2-1; D possibly corresponds to TRBD1 (5 bases). Germline loops: CDR1 MNHEY, CDR2 SMNVEV (reference sequence). The CDR3 sequence is 14 residues long. Trimming cost V 6 bases and J 1 base, with 10 bases left between them. DNA for the CDR3: TGTGCCAGCAGCTACAGGCCTTCCTACAATGAGCAGTTCTTC. Translating it yields CASSYRPSYNEQFF.

The chain carries TRBV5-1 and TRBJ2-1, with D possibly matching TRBD1 (6 bases). The length of the CDR3 is 14 residues. Between the trimmed V and J ends, which lost 4 bases and 10 bases, there was a span of 18 bases. Looked up from germline, CDR1 is SGHRS and CDR2 is YFSETQ. The CDR3 reads CASSPGFTRGEQFF. The CDR3 DNA is TGCGCCAGCAGCCCCGGGTTTACGAGGGGGGAGCAGTTCTTC.

The chain couples TRBV5-1 to TRBJ1-4; possible D gene TRBD1, 5 bases. There are 14 residues in the CDR3. With 2 bases removed from V and 2 bases from J, the gap between germline ends came to 7 bases. Germline lookup yields CDR1 SGHRS and CDR2 YFSETQ. In DNA form, the CDR3 reads TGCGCCAGCAGCTTTGGGACCACTAATGAAAAACTGTTTTTT. Its protein product is CASSFGTTNEKLFF.

The V gene is TRBV6-6, the J gene TRBJ1-4; 7 positions match TRBD1. Germline CDR1 reads MNHNY; CDR2 reads SVGAGI (reference sequence). The junction had 12 bases not matched to a gene; V was cut back by 7 bases and J by 4 bases. There are 16 residues in the CDR3. CDR3 DNA sequence: TGTGCCAGCAAACCTAATGCCGGGACAGATAATGAAAAACTGTTTTTT. Translation: CASKPNAGTDNEKLFF.

The V call is TRBV2, the J call TRBJ2-3; 12 bases line up with TRBD2. Trimming cost V 4 bases and J 2 bases; bases outside gene matches: 4. Germline CDR1 and CDR2: SNHLY and FYNNEI. There are 16 residues in the CDR3. The CDR3, as DNA: TGTGCCAGCAGTGTAGGACTAGCGGGGCCCACAGATACGCAGTATTTT. It encodes CASSVGLAGPTDTQYF.

The chain has TRBV7-9 and TRBJ2-3; D gene ambiguous. The CDR3 consists of 11 residues. Germline CDR1 and CDR2: SEHNR and FQNEAQ (reference sequence). V lost 2 bases, J lost 4 bases, and 1 base lay in between. CDR3 DNA: TGTGCCAGCAGCTTATCAGATACGCAGTATTTT. It translates to CASSLSDTQYF. Supplemented by reference TRBV7-9 and TRBJ2-3, the full variable domain reads DTGVSQNPRHKITKRGQNVTFRCDPISEHNRLYWYRQTLGQGPEFLTYFQNEAQLEKSRLLSDRFSAERPKGSFSTLEIQRTEQGDSAMYLCASSLSDTQYFGPGTRLTVL.

This clone was observed a single time. J is TRBJ2-7 and V is TRBV10-2; 9 bases align to TRBD1. Germline V gene lookup returns CDR1 WSHSY and CDR2 SAAADI. Unmatched junction bases numbered 9, after V lost 0 bases and J lost 6 bases. The CDR3 is made up of 16 amino acids. The CDR3 spells CASSESNWDRAGEQYV. CDR3 coding DNA: TGCGCCAGCAGTGAGTCGAATTGGGACAGGGCAGGCGAGCAGTACGTC.

The chain uses TRBV5-1 and TRBJ2-3; maybe TRBD2 (6 bases). The CDR3 is 15 residues long. Between the trimmed V and J ends, which lost 4 bases and 2 bases, there was a span of 14 bases. The germline CDR1 and CDR2 sequences are SGHRS and YFSETQ. The CDR3 DNA is TGCGCCAGCAGCCACATTTTAGCGGCCACAGATACGCAGTATTTT. Its protein product is CASSHILAATDTQYF.

The chain combines TRBV7-9 with TRBJ1-1; D is ambiguous. Per the germline V gene, CDR1 is SEHNR and CDR2 is FQNEAQ (reference sequence). CDR3 size: 16 residues. The ends were cut back, 1 base at V and 0 bases at J, with 12 bases in the middle. The CDR3 spells CASSLDLGSLNTEAFF. The DNA for the CDR3 is TGTGCCAGCAGCTTAGATTTAGGTAGTCTGAACACTGAAGCTTTCTTT.

This clone showed up just once. The rearrangement joins TRBV18 to TRBJ1-1; D is uncertain. This CDR3 has 11 amino acids. Germline values: CDR1 KGHSH, CDR2 LQKENI. Trimming removed 5 bases from V and 7 bases from J, with 8 bases in between. CDR3 protein: CASSKAGEAFF. CDR3 nucleotides: TGTGCCAGCTCAAAGGCAGGTGAAGCTTTCTTT.

The J gene is TRBJ1-2, the V gene TRBV15; 8 positions match TRBD1. With 5 bases clipped from V and 7 bases from J, the junction kept 15 bases outside the gene matches. CDR1 LNHNV and CDR2 YYDKDF come from the germline V gene (reference sequence). The CDR3 loop spans 16 amino acids. CDR3 amino acids: CATSRAGVDRAGGYTF. CDR3 in DNA: TGTGCCACCAGCCGAGCAGGGGTGGACAGGGCGGGTGGCTACACCTTC.

The table lists this clone with a count of one. The rearrangement uses TRBV11-2 and TRBJ2-4; 9 bases align to TRBD1. CDR3 length equals 14 residues. Unmatched junction bases numbered 3, after V lost 5 bases and J lost 4 bases. Looked up from germline, CDR1 is SGHAT and CDR2 is FQNNGV. As DNA, the CDR3 is TGTGCCAGCAGCGGCGGGACAGGGAAAAACATTCAGTACTTC. This codes for CASSGGTGKNIQYF.